This TCR beta chain is from a study of CXCR3-negative and CXCR3-positive naive CD8 T cells. Germline values: CDR1 DFQATT, CDR2 SNEGSKA (reference sequence). The CDR3 extends over 13 amino acids. Findings and limits, study-wide: CXCR3-positive naive cells carried more hydrophobic TRB CDR3s than CXCR3-negative naive cells did.

The study made its TRB cDNA libraries by 5' RACE, adding UMI labels. TCRdb re-called the 5' RACE reads; one entry per CDR3 protein, DNA not given. The specimen's table records 130,000 to 150,000 distinct CDR3 sequences. Note on this clonotype: Its matching antigen is unknown.

The receptor comes from a human donor in good health. Some clones in this sample may be carry-over from other donors' samples. V gene TRBV20-1 combines with J gene TRBJ2-7. Sequenced sample: naive CXCR3+ CD8+ T cells from blood. Indicated subset: CD45RO-CCR7+CD27+CD95- naive CD8+ T cells expressing CXCR3 (TNR3+). CDR3 sequence: CSARDDETYEQYF.